These 12 T cell receptor beta chains were all obtained from the same sample, sequenced in a study of T-cell memory formation after mild COVID-19 (TCRdb year 2021). The library was made by 5' RACE. TCRdb shows the sequencer as Illumina NovaSeq 6000. TCRdb reprocessing: public reads trimmed at Q25 with fastp, clones called with MiXCR, in-frame beta chains kept. All rows with the same CDR3 protein become a single entry with the most common DNA and genes. The sample table lists about 84,000 distinct CDR3 sequences, approximately 13% of them with a count of one. 30% to 35% of the sample goes to the ten largest clones. Sequenced input: PBMCs or a T cell subset sorted from them (not recorded which). These receptors were obtained from an adult woman who had mild COVID-19 (a few samples of this study predate the infection). The sample titles of this study are shuffled in the database, so cell type and time point are left out; the donor was told from shared clones.

The table lists this clonotype with a few counts. The V gene is TRBV9, the J gene TRBJ2-7; weak D call: TRBD2 (5 bases). Germline CDR1 SGDLS, CDR2 YYNGEE. CDR3 length equals 14 residues. V was pared by 1 base and J by 2 bases, with 10 bases between. CDR3 amino acids: CASSVSGSAYEQYF. The CDR3 DNA reads as TGTGCCAGCAGCGTATCGGGTAGCGCCTACGAGCAGTACTTC.

In nucleotides, the CDR3 is TGTGCCAGCAGTCCGGGACTAGCCCCCCACGAGCAGTACTTC. Translation: CASSPGLAPHEQYF. J is TRBJ2-7 and V is TRBV6-5, with 9 bases lining up with TRBD2. Trimming cost V 5 bases and J 5 bases; bases outside gene matches: 7. The CDR3 is made up of 14 amino acids. CDR1 MNHEY and CDR2 SVGAGI come from the germline V gene.

The gene calls are TRBV6-2 or TRBV6-3 and TRBJ2-7; the D gene is possibly TRBD2 (6 bases). V was trimmed by 2 bases and J by 1 base, leaving 18 bases between them. This CDR3 is built from 17 residues. The germline V gene has CDR1 MNHEY and CDR2 SVGEGT. CDR3 protein: CASSYLPGRETSYEQYF. In DNA, the CDR3 is TGTGCCAGCAGTTACCTGCCCGGACGGGAGACTTCCTACGAGCAGTACTTC.

This clonotype was seen a handful of times. CDR3 coding DNA: TGTGCCAGCAGCTTAGCGGCCGCGTCCTACAATGAGCAGTTCTTC. It yields the protein CASSLAAASYNEQFF. This chain links TRBV13 with TRBJ2-1; D unclear. The length of the CDR3 is 15 residues. V lost 1 base, J lost 1 base, and 8 bases lay in between. CDR1 and CDR2 from the germline V gene are PRHDT and FYEKMQ (reference sequence).

This clonotype was found a few times. The chain carries TRBV6-2 or TRBV6-3 and TRBJ2-7; TRBD1 might be the D (5 bases). Trimming removed 0 bases at V and 0 bases at J, with 12 bases between. The V gene's germline CDR1 is MNHEY and CDR2 SVGEGT. The CDR3 spans 16 residues. CDR3 in amino acids: CASSYSSHRLSYEQYF. As DNA, the CDR3 is TGTGCCAGCAGTTACTCGAGCCACAGGCTCTCCTACGAGCAGTACTTC.

The V call is TRBV12-3 or TRBV12-4, the J call TRBJ2-2, with D perhaps assigned TRBD1 or TRBD2 (5 bases each). V lost 6 bases, J lost 4 bases, and 18 bases lay in between. CDR3 length: 16 amino acids. Written as DNA, the CDR3 is TGTGCCAGCAGCTGGGACCATTACGCCGCCACCGGGGAGCTGTTTTTT. Amino acid sequence: CASSWDHYAATGELFF.

The chain combines TRBV4-3 with TRBJ1-1, with D perhaps matching TRBD1 (6 bases). In germline, CDR1 is LGHNA, CDR2 YSLEER. V was shortened by 6 bases and J by 1 base, with 18 bases between the two germline ends. The CDR3 has 16 residues. The CDR3: CASREAGAPPNTEAFF. The CDR3 DNA sequence: TGCGCCAGCAGGGAAGCGGGGGCCCCCCCGAACACTGAAGCTTTCTTT.

This chain connects TRBV27 to TRBJ2-7; TRBD1 agrees at 8 bases. V dropped 5 bases and J dropped 3; count of bases not matched to a gene: 15. This CDR3 comprises 17 residues. CDR1 and CDR2 (germline): MNHEY, SMNVEV (reference sequence). The CDR3 DNA reads TGTGCCAGCAGTCCTCTCCCCGGGACAGGATCTTTCTACGAGCAGTACTTC. It is translated as CASSPLPGTGSFYEQYF.

This chain uses TRBV27 with TRBJ1-3, with TRBD1 matching 8 bases. Germline-derived CDR1 and CDR2 are MNHEY and SMNVEV (reference sequence). The V gene end was trimmed by 6 bases and the J gene end by 0 bases; junction bases not matched to a gene: 4. The CDR3 extends over 15 amino acids. For the CDR3, the DNA is TGTGCCAGCAGACCCACAGGGGGCTCTGGAAACACCATATATTTT. This codes for CASRPTGGSGNTIYF.

This clonotype was counted between two and nine times. This chain connects TRBV4-3 to TRBJ2-1, with TRBD2 as a possible D gene (6 bases). The V and J ends lost 0 bases and 0 bases respectively, with 9 bases between them. CDR3 length: 16 amino acids. Germline V gene data show CDR1 as LGHNA and CDR2 as YSLEER. CDR3 nucleotide sequence: TGCGCCAGCAGCCAAGAGGCCGGGAGCTCCTACAATGAGCAGTTCTTC. This sequence encodes CASSQEAGSSYNEQFF.

This clonotype has just a few counts. The genes are TRBV4-1 and TRBJ2-1, with 7 bases lining up with TRBD1. Germline assignment: CDR1 MGHRA and CDR2 YSYEKL. This CDR3 is built from 16 residues. V dropped 0 bases and J dropped 2; count of bases not matched to a gene: 4. The CDR3 bases are TGCGCCAGCAGCCAAGATCCCGGGACAGCCTACAATGAGCAGTTCTTC. Protein: CASSQDPGTAYNEQFF.

Only a few counts were recorded for this clonotype. The chain links TRBV20-1 to TRBJ2-1; 8 nucleotides align to TRBD1. Germline CDR1 and CDR2: DFQATT and SNEGSKA (reference sequence). Trimming at V came to 6 bases and at J to 4 bases, leaving 11 bases not matched to a gene. This CDR3 contains 15 residues. CDR3 nucleotide sequence: TGCAGTGCGAGGGACCGGGACAGGCCTTACAATGAGCAGTTCTTC. Translated: CSARDRDRPYNEQFF.